This T cell receptor beta chain was recovered during a study of long-term antiretroviral therapy in people with HIV. Whole-study results and caveats: Diversity measured after ART increased yet remained under transplant donor controls. Viral resistance, ART adherence and therapy changes all lacked available data.

Germline CDR1 and CDR2: SGHAT and FQNNGV. The CDR3 loop spans 13 amino acids. J lost 4 bases, V lost 3 bases, and 1 base had no gene match. Researchers ran immunoSEQ v3.0 at survey level. The table came from immunoSEQ multiplex PCR; TCRdb's copy has only in-frame clones and leaves some out. The sample carries 30,000 or so clones, approximately 75% recorded once. As concerns this clone: Antigen specificity is unknown.

Sample: unsorted PBMCs, taken 3 years after starting antiretroviral therapy. The receptor's source is a man aged 50 or older with HIV. The rearrangement links TRBV11-2 to TRBJ1-2; 8 nucleotides line up with TRBD1. CDR3 bases: TGTGCCAGCAGCTTGACAGGGGTCTATGGCTACACCTTC. It specifies CASSLTGVYGYTF.